This TCR beta chain was observed in a study of shared clonotypes between healthy human individuals. The donor cohort consisted entirely of Caucasian adults residing in Nashville, Tennessee. Memory CD4+ cells were the fraction left after CD45RA+ naive selection. Genomic DNA from each subset was divided evenly over several immunoSEQ plates. Using immunoSEQ multiplex PCR, the repertoire was profiled, and TCRdb retains in-frame clones only, with some absent. The sample includes about 2.4 million clones, more than 90% of them seen just once. CDR3 length equals 18 residues. After removal of 8 bases from V and 3 bases from J, the junction contained 20 bases not matched to a gene. The germline gives CDR1 LNHDA, CDR2 SQIVND (reference sequence).

The sample was naive CD4+ T cells sorted from blood. Subset reported: CD45RA+ positively selected. The receptor comes from a man between 18 and 35 years old in good health. V is TRBV19 and J is TRBJ2-7; TRBD2 matches 9 bases. The CDR3 reads CASRLSGRSGPGHYEQYF. CDR3 DNA sequence: TGTGCCAGTCGTCTTAGCGGGAGATCCGGGCCCGGGCACTACGAGCAGTACTTC.